The 15 T cell receptor beta chains given below trace back to one sample, sequenced in a study of CD8+CD57+ T cells in acquired aplastic anemia. It was genomic DNA that served as the template for profiling TCR beta VDJ and CDR3. MiXCR was run by TCRdb on the reads, yielding one entry per CDR3 protein. The profile shows around 130,000 distinct CDR3 sequences, 48% of them singletons. The sequencing input was sorted CD4+, CD8+, or CD8+CD57+ T cells (not recorded which) from PBMCs. The origin of the receptors is a human donor in good health, serving as a control.

The V and J genes are TRBV12-3 or TRBV12-4 and TRBJ2-3, with D hard to call. Trimming removed 2 bases from V and 2 bases from J, with 5 bases in between. The CDR3 contains 13 residues. As DNA, the CDR3 is TGTGCCAGCAGTTTACTCGACACAGATACGCAGTATTTT. Amino acid sequence: CASSLLDTDTQYF.

J is TRBJ2-7 and V is TRBV20-1; unclear D gene. The CDR3 is 15 residues long. Germline V CDR1 and CDR2: DFQATT, SNEGSKA (reference sequence). V was cut by 3 bases and J by 2 bases, with 17 bases left in between. CDR3 DNA: TGCAGTGCTAGTTTCGGGCAGCAAGGGCCCTACGAGCAGTACTTC. It is translated as CSASFGQQGPYEQYF.

This clonotype was seen more than once but under ten times. It may be a read error: a sequence one base away is much more abundant. V gene TRBV6-1 combines with J gene TRBJ2-3, with 8 bases aligning to TRBD1. Germline V gene sequence: CDR1 MNHNS, CDR2 SASEGT. The CDR3 has 16 residues. V was clipped by 7 bases and J by 2 bases; unmatched bases: 11. CDR3 coding DNA: TGTGCCAGCACCCCTAGGAGACAGGGGAACACAGATACGCAGTATTTT. It is translated as CASTPRRQGNTDTQYF.

In this sample, this clonotype turned up many times. This chain uses TRBV7-9 with TRBJ2-1; TRBD2 agrees at 11 bases. The CDR3 extends over 17 amino acids. Germline V gene lookup returns CDR1 SEHNR and CDR2 FQNEAQ (reference sequence). J lost 6 bases, V lost 2 bases, and 9 bases had no gene match. CDR3 loop: CASSLLAGGLKGNEQFF. CDR3 in DNA: TGTGCCAGCAGCTTACTAGCGGGGGGCCTTAAGGGCAATGAGCAGTTCTTC.

This clonotype has at least ten counts. V is TRBV20-1 and J is TRBJ1-2; perhaps TRBD1 as D (5 bases). Trimming shortened V by 0 bases and J by 6 bases, and 17 bases separated the two germline ends. The germline gives CDR1 DFQATT, CDR2 SNEGSKA (reference sequence). The CDR3 runs 15 residues. The CDR3 DNA is TGCAGTGCTAGAGATACCGGGACTCGGAGGGATGGCTACACCTTC. Its translation is CSARDTGTRRDGYTF.

The gene calls are TRBV2 and TRBJ2-7; TRBD2 agrees at 9 bases. Losses at the gene ends were 6 bases for V and 0 bases for J; bases not matched to a gene: 6. The length of the CDR3 is 15 residues. The V gene's germline CDR1 is SNHLY and CDR2 FYNNEI. This CDR3 reads CASRFGLAISYEQYF. The CDR3 DNA is TGTGCCAGCAGATTTGGACTAGCGATCTCCTACGAGCAGTACTTC. The full variable domain, rest sourced from reference TRBV2 and TRBJ2-7, is EPEVTQTPSHQVTQMGQEVILRCVPISNHLYFYWYRQILGQKVEFLVSFYNNEISEKSEIFDDQFSVERPDGSNFTLKIRSTKLEDSAMYFCASRFGLAISYEQYFGPGTRLTVT.

V is TRBV7-3 and J is TRBJ1-6, with a weak D call TRBD1 (5 bases). This CDR3 has 14 amino acids. V was shortened by 5 bases and J by 8 bases, with 13 bases between the two germline ends. Per germline, CDR1 SGHTA and CDR2 FQGTGA. The CDR3 here is CASSQEGRDSPLHF. CDR3 DNA: TGTGCCAGCAGCCAAGAGGGCAGGGATTCACCCCTCCACTTT.

This chain links TRBV7-3 with TRBJ2-2; 7 nucleotides agree with TRBD1. Germline V gene sequence: CDR1 SGHTA, CDR2 FQGTGA. The CDR3 is made up of 12 amino acids. Germline trimming cut 5 bases from V and 7 bases from J; bases unmatched to any gene: 1. For the CDR3, the DNA is TGTGCCAGCAGCACAGGGGACGGGGAGCTGTTTTTT. It yields the protein CASSTGDGELFF.

This clonotype was observed many times. The chain is built from TRBV25-1 and TRBJ1-1; a weak D match, TRBD1 (6 bases). The length of the CDR3 is 14 residues. Per germline, CDR1 MGHDK and CDR2 SYGVNS. V lost 6 bases and J lost 1, with 12 bases in between. CDR3 in DNA: TGTGCCAGCAGATCGGACAGCCCGAACACTGAAGCTTTCTTT. Translating gives CASRSDSPNTEAFF. Full variable domain (outside the CDR3, taken from reference TRBV25-1 and TRBJ1-1): EADIYQTPRYLVIGTGKKITLECSQTMGHDKMYWYQQDPGMELHLIHYSYGVNSTEKGDLSSESTVSRIRTEHFPLTLESARPSHTSQYLCASRSDSPNTEAFFGQGTRLTVV.

The genes are TRBV20-1 and TRBJ2-1, with D tentatively TRBD1 (6 bases). Germline V gene sequence: CDR1 DFQATT, CDR2 SNEGSKA (reference sequence). V was trimmed by 3 bases and J by 2 bases, leaving 8 bases between them. The length of the CDR3 is 13 residues. The CDR3 DNA reads TGCAGTGCTAGCAGGGGTGCCTACAATGAGCAGTTCTTC. Translation gives CSASRGAYNEQFF.

The chain recombines TRBV7-3 with TRBJ1-1, with TRBD1 as a possible D gene (5 bases). The V gene's germline CDR1 is SGHTA and CDR2 FQGTGA. Trimming took 5 bases from V and 7 from J, leaving 14 bases between them. This CDR3 is 13 amino acids long. The CDR3 loop reads CASSPRRGDEAFF. CDR3 nucleotide sequence: TGTGCCAGCAGCCCGCGGAGGGGCGATGAAGCTTTCTTT.

The rearrangement joins TRBV7-9 to TRBJ2-7, with no clear D. This CDR3 is 12 amino acids long. Trimming took off 6 bases at V and 3 bases at J, with 9 bases between the two ends. Germline CDR1 SEHNR, CDR2 FQNEAQ (reference sequence). The CDR3 loop reads CASRKENYEQYF. The CDR3 DNA reads TGTGCCAGCAGGAAGGAAAACTACGAGCAGTACTTC.

Only a few counts were recorded for this clonotype. The rearrangement links TRBV24-1 to TRBJ1-5; D not certain. V gave up 5 bases and J gave up 1 base, with 8 bases separating them. This CDR3 comprises 14 residues. Germline V gene data show CDR1 as KGHDR and CDR2 as SFDVKD. The CDR3 protein is CATSGSGSNQPQHF. The CDR3 DNA sequence: TGTGCCACCAGTGGTTCAGGAAGCAATCAGCCCCAGCATTTT.

This clonotype showed up just a few times. The chain joins TRBV25-1 to TRBJ2-3; D perhaps matches TRBD2 (5 bases). Germline V lookup: CDR1 MGHDK, CDR2 SYGVNS. The CDR3 length is 11 residues. V was shortened by 8 bases and J by 6 bases, with 9 bases between the two germline ends. The CDR3 sequence: CASARGDTQYF. For the CDR3, the DNA is TGTGCCAGCGCCAGAGGGGATACGCAGTATTTT.

The sample holds many counts of this clonotype. J is TRBJ2-3 and V is TRBV20-1; the match to TRBD2 covers 8 bases. V dropped 6 bases and J dropped 6; count of bases not matched to a gene: 8. This CDR3 spans 13 amino acids. The germline gives CDR1 DFQATT, CDR2 SNEGSKA (reference sequence). The chain's CDR3 is CSAPRGAGDTQYF. Written as DNA, the CDR3 is TGCAGTGCACCGCGGGGGGCCGGGGATACGCAGTATTTT.